This T cell receptor beta chain emerged from a study of blood T cell repertoires in COVID-19. The overall study: Researchers got acute and convalescent COVID-19 samples from the United States, Italy and Spain. Sample material is recorded as cDNA or gDNA derived from T cells, B-cell-depleted T cells, or PBMCs.

Generated by immunoSEQ multiplex PCR, the TCRdb table keeps only in-frame clones and is missing some. The sample has roughly 200,000 clones; roughly four fifths are singletons. This clone was observed at least ten times. Participants came from 20 to 25 US areas, aged about 18 to 89 years. Cohort allocation depended upon clinical history that participants reported. The source is a man in his forties who had recovered from COVID-19. The source material was PBMCs or T cells enriched from blood (not recorded which).

The CDR3 DNA reads as TGTGCCAGCAGCCGAGGGGGGGATCTCACTGAAGCTTTCTTT. Translation gives CASSRGGDLTEAFF. The chain uses TRBV3-1 (or the pseudogene TRBV3-2) and TRBJ1-1; a possible D gene is TRBD1 (6 bases). The CDR3 length is 14 residues. CDR1 and CDR2 (germline): LGHDT, YNNKEL (reference sequence). Trimming stripped 4 bases from V and 4 bases from J, with 13 bases between.